The rows below give T cell receptor beta chains drawn from one sample of a study of pediatric ulcerative colitis. Repertoires were generated with immunoSEQ multiplex PCR, while TCRdb's copy carries only in-frame clones and drops some. This table holds 30,000 or so clones, about 81% found once. The sequencing input was gut tissue. These receptors originate from a boy younger than 18 with mild ulcerative colitis. Each CDR3 is given with its conserved first and last residue. D genes are given only for firm matches. The size entry is marked missing in some rows and otherwise reads once, few, many or a size class.

j_call clone_size v_call d_call cdr3_nt cdr3_aa
TRBJ2-3 few TRBV2 TRBD2 TGTGCCAGCCACGTTTTAGCGGGGGGAGACACAGATACGCAGTATTTT CASHVLAGGDTDTQYF
TRBJ1-1 - TRBV12-5 - TGTGCTAGTGGTTTGCGCGGGCCTCCGGGCACTGAAGCTTTCTTT CASGLRGPPGTEAFF
TRBJ2-5 - TRBV5-1 TRBD2 TGCGCCAGCAGCGTAGCGGGGGGTCCCGGGGGAGAGACCCAGTACTTC CASSVAGGPGGETQYF
TRBJ1-6 few TRBV6-4 - TGTGCCAGCAGTGACTCGGCAGGGAATAATTCACCCCTCCACTTT CASSDSAGNNSPLHF
TRBJ2-5 - TRBV13 TRBD1 TGTGCCAGCAGCTTGGGACAGGGAAGAGTTTTAGGAGAGACCCAGTACTTC CASSLGQGRVLGETQYF
TRBJ2-7 - TRBV6-1 TRBD1 TGTGCCAGCAGGACAGGGATCGTTCACTCCTACGAGCAGTACTTC CASRTGIVHSYEQYF
TRBJ1-1 few TRBV5-1 TRBD1 TGCGCCAGCAGAGGGACAGGGTTGAACACTGAAGCTTTCTTT CASRGTGLNTEAFF
TRBJ2-5 - TRBV7-2 TRBD2 TGTGCCAGCAGCTCGACTAGCGGGGTGCAAGAGACCCAGTACTTC CASSSTSGVQETQYF
TRBJ1-4 few TRBV5-8 - TGTGCCAGCAGCTTGGACGGGGAAAAACTGTTTTTT CASSLDGEKLFF
TRBJ1-5 - TRBV2 - TGTGCCAGCGGGGCGTTTACGGGCCGCTATAGCAATCAGCCCCAGCATTTT CASGAFTGRYSNQPQHF
TRBJ1-1 - TRBV5-6 TRBD1 TGTGCCAGCAGCCCCCCTCGGGCAGGGGGCATCTCTGAAGCTTTCTTT CASSPPRAGGISEAFF
TRBJ2-7 once TRBV5-4 TRBD1 TGTGCCAGCAGCTTGGACAGGGGGACCTACGAGCAGTACTTC CASSLDRGTYEQYF
TRBJ1-2 few TRBV29-1 - TGCAGCGTTGAAGACAGATTCTATGGCTACACCTTC CSVEDRFYGYTF
TRBJ1-2 - TRBV5-1 - TGCGCCAGCAGCTTGGGCAGTAACTATGGCTACACCTTC CASSLGSNYGYTF
TRBJ2-5 - TRBV7-7 - TGTGCTAGCAGCGCGGAGGGAGAGACCCAGTACTTC CASSAEGETQYF
TRBJ1-1 - TRBV11-3 - TGTGCCAGCAGCTTAGATACGGTCTCCGAAGCTTTCTTT CASSLDTVSEAFF
TRBJ2-1 - TRBV5-1 TRBD2 TGCGCCAGCAGCCGGACTAGCGGAGACAATGAGCAGTTCTTC CASSRTSGDNEQFF
TRBJ1-2 - TRBV7-9 - TGTGCCAGCAGCTTAGACAGGGAGCGTGGCTACACCTTC CASSLDRERGYTF
TRBJ1-1 once TRBV5-1 - TGCGCCAGCAGCACCACCTGGGGAGGGCAGACTGAAGCTTTCTTT CASSTTWGGQTEAFF
TRBJ1-4 - TRBV5-1 - TGCGCCAGCAGCCCCGGGAGAGATGCAACTAATGAAAAACTGTTTTTT CASSPGRDATNEKLFF
TRBJ1-1 - TRBV5-5 - TGTGCCAGCAGCTTAAGTGGGCGAGTAGCTTTCTTT CASSLSGRVAFF
TRBJ2-1 - TRBV7-9 TRBD1 TGTGCCAGCAGCTTAGCGCTAGGACAGGGTCTCAATGAGCAGTTCTTC CASSLALGQGLNEQFF
TRBJ1-2 once TRBV5-1 - TGCGCCAGCAGCTTGACAGGGAGACGGGGCTACACCTTC CASSLTGRRGYTF